Described below is a single T cell receptor (beta chain) sequence and its context. Researchers took RNA transcripts and amplified the TCR beta CDR3 regions from them. During a first-round RT-PCR of the TCR CDR3, the HTBI primer set was used. TCRdb reanalysed the multiplex PCR reads using MiXCR and keeps one entry per CDR3 protein. Of roughly 720,000 distinct CDR3 sequences in the sample, around 15% were seen once. These data come from a study of T cells in Graves' hyperthyroidism and ophthalmopathy. Aged 18 to 65, the patients had hyperthyroidism that was newly diagnosed and had lasted under 2 months. Germline V gene sequence: CDR1 DFQATT, CDR2 SNEGSKA (reference sequence). The CDR3 is made up of 16 amino acids. V lost 3 bases, J lost 0 bases, and 15 bases lay in between.

What was sequenced was blood. The chain recombines TRBV20-1 with TRBJ1-3; tentatively, D is TRBD1 (5 bases). The clonotype comes from a man aged 45 to 65 with Graves' hyperthyroidism. Here the CDR3 reads CSASDREFVSGNTIYF. The CDR3 nucleotides are TGCAGTGCTAGCGACAGAGAATTCGTCTCTGGAAACACCATATATTTT.